Sequencing of this TCR beta chain was carried out in a study of OX40 agonist ivuxolimab in advanced cancers. Overall study context: Head and neck, renal cell, melanoma or hepatocellular carcinoma were the cancers that dose-escalation patients had.

Study-level results: Some nonresponders also had low normalized T-cell clonal expansion. At doses 0.1 to 3.0 mg/kg, CD4+ and CD8+ clones expanded. CD4+ T cells averaged fewer expanded clones than CD8+ T cells.

CDR3 size: 14 residues. Germline CDR1 and CDR2: SGHRS and YFSETQ. Losses at the gene ends were 2 bases for V and 5 bases for J; bases not matched to a gene: 4. The table came from immunoSEQ multiplex PCR; TCRdb's copy has only in-frame clones and leaves some out. Among around 70,000 clones listed, 84% were seen once. Worth noting for this clone: Antigen specificity is unknown.

This specimen was CD4+ or CD8+ T cells sorted from blood, taken in a trial of the OX40 agonist ivuxolimab. The sequence came from an adult with an advanced solid tumor such as melanoma, head and neck, liver or kidney cancer. The rearrangement uses TRBV5-1 and TRBJ2-5; the match to TRBD1 covers 9 bases. CDR3 bases: TGCGCCAGCAGCTTTTTTGGACAGGGGGAGACCCAGTACTTC. Protein sequence: CASSFFGQGETQYF.